This TCR beta chain was obtained from a study of T cell clones after liver transplantation. General study results and limits: Graft donor-reactive T cells may have migrated into the graft rather than being deleted.

This CDR3 region has 16 residues. CDR1 and CDR2 (germline): LGHNA, YSLEER. V lost 0 bases and J lost 7; bases outside the gene matches: 8. Worth noting for this clone: The antigen remains unidentified.

Sequencing used immunoSEQ multiplex PCR; TCRdb keeps in-frame clones, though not all of them. Of tens of thousands of clones listed, 80% to 90% are singletons. This specimen consisted of CD8+ T cells from blood, obtained 12 months after liver transplant. The TCR sequence derives from a human patient who received a liver transplant. Some T cells here may be from the graft donor. This chain joins TRBV4-3 and TRBJ1-4; 7 bases agree with TRBD1. In DNA form, the CDR3 reads TGCGCCAGCAGCCAAGAGGCAGGGGGTGGTGTTGAAAAACTGTTTTTT. This codes for CASSQEAGGGVEKLFF.